The rows below give T cell receptor beta chains drawn from one sample of a study of T cell changes during pregnancy in multiple sclerosis. TCRdb keeps only in-frame clones here, not all; method: immunoSEQ multiplex PCR. The data show roughly 15,000 clones, roughly 84% seen once. The sequencing used CD8+ T cells from peripheral blood mononuclear cells, collected in the third trimester of pregnancy. The receptors were sampled from a female donor in good health, enrolled as a control in a pregnancy study. Both conserved end residues are part of each CDR3. The D gene is left open where the match is weak. The size of a clone is reported for some rows only, either as once, few or many, or as a class for expanded clones.

20	NA	TRBD2	TRBJ2-7	TRBV5-5	TGTGCCAGCAGCTCCCCCTCCCCTAGCGGGAGTATGGGCCCACCCTACGAGCAGTACTTC	CASSSPSPSGSMGPPYEQYF
17	NA	NA	TRBJ1-5	TRBV19	TGTGCCAGTAGTATAGACCTAACAGGGTTGGGAAATCAGCCCCAGCATTTT	CASSIDLTGLGNQPQHF
16	NA	NA	TRBJ2-5	TRBV21-1	TGTGCCAGCAGCAAAGGGGACAGGGATGGAAAAGAGACCCAGTACTTC	CASSKGDRDGKETQYF
14	NA	NA	TRBJ1-1	TRBV9	TGTGCCAGCAGCGTAGGGGCACCCGACACTGAAGCTTTCTTT	CASSVGAPDTEAFF
15	NA	TRBD1	TRBJ1-1	TRBV7-2	TGTGCCAGCAGCTTTAGGCCGGGACAGGGGGATGAAGCTTTCTTT	CASSFRPGQGDEAFF
12	few	NA	TRBJ1-1	TRBV5-6	TGTGCCAGCAGCCTTGTTGTGTCTGAAGCTTTCTTT	CASSLVVSEAFF
14	many	NA	TRBJ1-5	TRBV19	TGTGCCAGTAATTGGGGAGCTAGCAATCAGCCCCAGCATTTT	CASNWGASNQPQHF
16	NA	NA	TRBJ2-3	TRBV4-2	TGTGCCAGCAGCCAAGCCCCGACAGGTGGCACAGATACGCAGTATTTT	CASSQAPTGGTDTQYF
17	NA	TRBD1	TRBJ2-7	TRBV4-3	TGCGCCAGCAGCCAAGAAGCAACCCGGGACAGCTCCTACGAGCAGTACTTC	CASSQEATRDSSYEQYF
14	medium-sized	TRBD2	TRBJ2-1	TRBV6-4	TGTGCCAGCAGTGAGGCGGGAGATAGTGGTGAGCAGTTCTTC	CASSEAGDSGEQFF
16	NA	NA	TRBJ2-7	TRBV27	TGTGCCAGCAGTTTAGATACGGGGGTTCTCCCCTACGAGCAGTACTTC	CASSLDTGVLPYEQYF
13	NA	NA	TRBJ2-1	TRBV6-1	TGTGCCAGCCCCCGGCAGCCGGGTAATGAGCAGTTCTTC	CASPRQPGNEQFF
18	NA	TRBD1	TRBJ1-2	TRBV29-1	TGCAGCGTTGAAGATCGAGGGACAGGGGACTATTCTAACTATGGCTACACCTTC	CSVEDRGTGDYSNYGYTF
14	NA	TRBD2	TRBJ2-3	TRBV19	TGTGCCAGTAGTTCGGGACTAGTACCAGATACGCAGTATTTT	CASSSGLVPDTQYF
13	NA	TRBD1	TRBJ1-4	TRBV6-6	TGTGCCAGCTTGACAGGGGGCTACGAAAAACTGTTTTTT	CASLTGGYEKLFF
14	NA	TRBD2	TRBJ2-7	TRBV27	TGTGCCAGCAGTTCTTCAAGACTAGCGGGAGAGCAGTACTTC	CASSSSRLAGEQYF
15	NA	TRBD2	TRBJ2-3	TRBV27	TGTGCCAGCGCCGGGACTAGCGGGGCCGGAGATACGCAGTATTTT	CASAGTSGAGDTQYF
16	NA	TRBD2	TRBJ2-5	TRBV27	TGTGCCAGCAGTTCCAGAAGACTAGCGGATCAAGAGACCCAGTACTTC	CASSSRRLADQETQYF
15	NA	TRBD2	TRBJ2-2	TRBV19	TGTGCCAGTAGTAGTAGCGGGGGGGGCACCGGGGAGCTGTTTTTT	CASSSSGGGTGELFF
15	NA	TRBD2	TRBJ2-2	TRBV29-1	TGCAGCGGATCTAGCGGGGGGGCCGATCACGGGGAGCTGTTTTTT	CSGSSGGADHGELFF
15	NA	NA	TRBJ2-4	TRBV27	TGTGCCAGCAGTTACGGGTCCTTAGCCAAAAACATTCAGTACTTC	CASSYGSLAKNIQYF
17	NA	TRBD1	TRBJ1-2	TRBV10-3	TGTGCCATCAGTGAGTCGAAGGGACAGGGAGCTAACTATGGCTACACCTTC	CAISESKGQGANYGYTF
15	NA	NA	TRBJ1-5	TRBV4-1	TGCGCCAGCCGTATTATCCCAGGGGTGAATCAGCCCCAGCATTTT	CASRIIPGVNQPQHF
12	NA	NA	TRBJ1-2	TRBV14	TGTGCCAGCAGCCTAAAAGGGGGTGGCTACACCTTC	CASSLKGGGYTF
15	NA	TRBD1	TRBJ1-6	TRBV15	TGTGCCACCAGACTCAGGACAGGGGTGGATTCACCCCTCCACTTT	CATRLRTGVDSPLHF
15	NA	TRBD1	TRBJ2-7	TRBV19	TGTGCCAGTAGTAGCATACAGGGGGGTCCCTACGAGCAGTACTTC	CASSSIQGGPYEQYF
17	NA	TRBD2	TRBJ2-1	TRBV29-1	TGCAGCGTTGATGGATCTAGCGGGTTGAGCTCCTACAATGAGCAGTTCTTC	CSVDGSSGLSSYNEQFF
15	NA	NA	TRBJ1-5	TRBV27	TGTGCCAGCAGATCTAGGGGAGGGGGCAATCAGCCCCAGCATTTT	CASRSRGGGNQPQHF
15	NA	TRBD1	TRBJ1-1	TRBV6-4	TGTGCCAGCAGTGATGGTACAGGGGGCTTCACTGAAGCTTTCTTT	CASSDGTGGFTEAFF
14	NA	NA	TRBJ2-1	TRBV9	TGTGCCAGCAGCGTAGGTGGGGCCTGGGATGAGCAGTTCTTC	CASSVGGAWDEQFF
16	NA	TRBD2	TRBJ2-3	TRBV6-4	TGTGCCAGCAGGGGGACTAGCGGGAGGGGCACAGATACGCAGTATTTT	CASRGTSGRGTDTQYF
15	once	TRBD1	TRBJ1-4	TRBV7-9	TGTGCCAGCAGCCCCCGGGACAGGAAAAATGAAAAACTGTTTTTT	CASSPRDRKNEKLFF
14	NA	NA	TRBJ2-1	TRBV15	TGTGCCACCAGCAGAGATCGGGGGGCAGGGGAGCAGTTCTTC	CATSRDRGAGEQFF
17	few	NA	TRBJ2-3	TRBV7-8	TGTGCCAGCAGCTCGACCGACCGGGGACTCCTCACAGATACGCAGTATTTT	CASSSTDRGLLTDTQYF
16	once	TRBD2	TRBJ2-7	TRBV7-9	TGTGCCAGCAGCGAAGACGGGGGGGATCCCCCCGGCGAGCAGTACTTC	CASSEDGGDPPGEQYF
18	NA	TRBD2	TRBJ2-1	TRBV29-1	TGCAGCGTTGAAGGCGGGGAAGCGGGGGGGGGATCCTACAATGAGCAGTTCTTC	CSVEGGEAGGGSYNEQFF
14	once	NA	TRBJ1-2	TRBV11-2	TGTGCCAGCAGTCCAACAGGGTCTGGCTATGGCTACACCTTC	CASSPTGSGYGYTF
17	NA	NA	TRBJ1-1	TRBV14	TGTGCCAGCAGCCAAGATGTTTTGGGCAGTCTGAACACTGAAGCTTTCTTT	CASSQDVLGSLNTEAFF
14	once	NA	TRBJ2-7	TRBV10-3	TGTGCCATCAGTGACCGCGGACAGTCCTACGAGCAGTACTTC	CAISDRGQSYEQYF
15	NA	NA	TRBJ2-7	TRBV9	TGTGCCAGCAGCGTAGGAGGTGGGGCGATGAGTGAGCAGTACTTC	CASSVGGGAMSEQYF
15	NA	NA	TRBJ2-7	TRBV21-1	TGTGCCAGCAGCATGGGACAGGGGGCTGCCTACGAGCAGTACTTC	CASSMGQGAAYEQYF
15	few	TRBD2	TRBJ2-5	TRBV2	TGTGCCAGCAATGAACGGGGGGGCCGCCAAGAGACCCAGTACTTC	CASNERGGRQETQYF
16	NA	TRBD1	TRBJ1-1	TRBV5-1	TGCGCCAGCAGACCGGACAGGGGGGGGTCGAACACTGAAGCTTTCTTT	CASRPDRGGSNTEAFF
14	NA	NA	TRBJ2-7	TRBV6-6	TGTGCCAGCAGTTACGGCAGGAAACCCTACGAGCAGTACTTC	CASSYGRKPYEQYF
13	medium-sized	NA	TRBJ1-4	TRBV7-9	TGTGCCAGCAGCCCACATGACGGAGGAAAACTGTTTTTT	CASSPHDGGKLFF
13	NA	NA	TRBJ2-1	TRBV29-1	TGCAGCGTTGTAGGCCCGCGGTACAATGAGCAGTTCTTC	CSVVGPRYNEQFF